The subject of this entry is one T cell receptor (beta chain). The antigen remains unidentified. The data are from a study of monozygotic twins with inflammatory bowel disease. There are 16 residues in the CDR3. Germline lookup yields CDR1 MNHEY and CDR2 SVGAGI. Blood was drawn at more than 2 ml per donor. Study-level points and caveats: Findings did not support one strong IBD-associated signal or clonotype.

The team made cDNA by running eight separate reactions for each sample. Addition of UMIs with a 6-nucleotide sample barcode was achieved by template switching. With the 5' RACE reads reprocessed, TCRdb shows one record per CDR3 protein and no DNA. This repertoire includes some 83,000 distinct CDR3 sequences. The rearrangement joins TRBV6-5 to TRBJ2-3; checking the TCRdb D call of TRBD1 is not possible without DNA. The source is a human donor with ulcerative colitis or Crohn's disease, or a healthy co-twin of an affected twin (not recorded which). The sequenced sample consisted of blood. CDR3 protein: CASSFMTGFTTDTQYF.